The entry below describes one T cell receptor beta chain. In germline, CDR1 is MNHEY, CDR2 SVGAGI. There are 13 residues in the CDR3. The germline V and J ends were trimmed by 3 bases and 2 bases, with 2 bases remaining between them. The sample comes from a study of blood T cell repertoires in COVID-19. At the level of the study: Donors in the United States, Italy and Spain gave samples during acute or convalescent COVID-19. PBMCs, B-cell-depleted T cells, or T cells provided the cDNA or gDNA that made up the material.

Profiling relied on immunoSEQ multiplex PCR, and the TCRdb table lists in-frame clones only, not all of them. The data hold approximately 54,000 clones, with 81% observed a single time. The gene calls are TRBV6-5 and TRBJ2-6; D unclear. Material: peripheral blood. The origin of this receptor is an older woman with acute or convalescent COVID-19. The CDR3 coding sequence is TGTGCCAGCAGTTATACTGGGGCCAACGTCCTGACTTTC. This gives the protein CASSYTGANVLTF.